This paragraph covers one T cell receptor (beta chain) sequence. CDR1 and CDR2 from the germline V gene are SGHAT and FQDESV (reference sequence). J lost 6 bases, V lost 2 bases, and 12 bases had no gene match. This CDR3 spans 16 amino acids. This entry comes from a study of blood T cell repertoires in COVID-19. Sequencing used immunoSEQ multiplex PCR; TCRdb keeps in-frame clones, though not all of them. The table has roughly 100,000 clones, 81% seen once; the top ten hold over 35%. The TCR originated in an elderly man with acute or convalescent COVID-19. This chain joins TRBV11-1 and TRBJ2-7; 8 positions match TRBD2. Sequencing used peripheral blood. The DNA for the CDR3 is TGTGCCAGCAGCTTATGGCTAGCGGGTGGTCGGGGCGAGCAGTACTTC. It yields the protein CASSLWLAGGRGEQYF.